This record looks at one TCR beta chain sequence and its context. Only a few counts were recorded for this clone. The record has no base qualities; no much larger clone is one base away. The sample has other DNA sequences that encode this CDR3 too. The library was produced with the immunoSEQ multiplex PCR assay. For most patients, genomic DNA was isolated with the Qiagen DNeasy Blood and Tissue Kit and sent frozen to Adaptive Biotechnologies for TCR sequencing. Adaptive Biotechnologies carried out high-throughput TCR-beta CDR3 sequencing of genomic DNA for most patients. Per the original workflow: Adaptive's ImmunoSEQ software was the source of the TCR sequencing data for about 18 patients, while a few other patients were processed with MiXCR and VDJtools. CD4 versus CD8 sorting errors were corrected by removing sequences found in both subsets at a frequency ratio below 5:1. Because the origin of CDR3 nucleotide sequences shared between donor and recipient could not be assigned, those sequences were removed. At least 2-fold expansion over unstimulated cells and a minimum CFSE-low frequency of 0.002% (template counts) or 0.001% (read counts) were required for clones to be classified as alloreactive. A clone was considered mappable if detected in the sequenced pre-transplant spleen, lymph node, or MLR CFSE-low populations of the donor or recipient. The cumulative frequency of alloreactive clones was calculated as a percentage of all sequences, weighted by copy number. This immuneACCESS table, as held by TCRdb, lists in-frame sequences with V and J called but not all clones. Of the missing ones, under half trace to an unresolved V gene in checked studies; the others have no known cause. The DNA gave D and trimming, while V, J and clone size come from that table. This sample has over 20,000 clones in its table, and 40% of those were observed once. The top ten clones comprise under 0.8% of the sample.

In light of the paper, this sample's time point label describes: cells obtained before transplantation from donor or recipient. In mixed lymphocyte reactions, some 200,000 CFSE-labeled pre-transplant responders were plated with some 200,000 irradiated violet-dye-labeled stimulators and cultured for about six days. Proliferating CD3+CD4+CFSE-low and CD3+CD8+CFSE-low responder cells were FACS-sorted on a BD Influx sorter after the mixed lymphocyte reaction. This specimen comes from a study of graft-versus-host responses after intestinal transplantation (dated by TCRdb to the early 2020s). Study-wide context: Recipients received multivisceral, liver-intestinal, or isolated intestinal transplants. A peak of at least 4% donor T cells among recipient peripheral blood mononuclear cells was the definition used for donor T cell macrochimerism. To identify alloreactive clones, pre-transplant mixed lymphocyte reaction products were sequenced and compared with unstimulated pre-transplant donor and recipient T cells. All recipients received anti-thymocyte globulin induction followed by maintenance tacrolimus and steroids for approximately 3 years. Of the 20 to 25 intestinal transplant recipients enrolled in the cohort, one of whom was a retransplant, a few patients without pretransplant specimens were excluded. Rather than going through the commercial service, samples from a few later patients were sequenced in-house on an Illumina MiSeq and processed with MiXCR. Graft-versus-host and host-versus-graft alloreactive T cell clones were tracked in the graft, circulation and bone marrow after intestinal transplantation using bulk TCR-beta CDR3 sequencing. Here is what the overall study found, with its caveats: Patients with donor T cell macrochimerism had high GvH to HvG T cell clonal ratios in their allografts. The relatively low number and heterogeneity of intestinal transplant patients limited the conclusions. GvH clones were detected in recipient bone marrow, and some of these GvH clones were observed earlier in ileal mucosa or blood, consistent with an intestinal mucosal origin. Early after transplant, peak levels of circulating GvH clones were found to be associated with declines in HvG clones.

The material was alloreactive CD4+ T cells from a mixed lymphocyte reaction culture, obtained before intestinal transplant. Taken with the paper, the label for cell subset or site translates to: CFSE-low proliferating T cells sorted from approximately 6-day pre-transplant mixed lymphocyte reaction (GvH or HvG direction). This clonotype was sampled from a human patient who received an intestinal transplant.

The sequence in DNA is TGTGCCAGCAGCTTCGCGGGTGAGACCCAGTACTTC. Translated, this is CASSFAGETQYF. The rearranged segments are TRBV7-2 and TRBJ2-5, and perhaps TRBD2 as D gene, on 5 matching bases. The CDR3 goes from the cysteine to the phenylalanine over 12 residues. Just CDR3 DNA is preserved here, 36 bases in frame from base 1. The germline V gene provides CDR1 SGHTA and CDR2 FQGNSA. Trimming takes 3 bases from V and 5 bases from J, and the germline ends sit 7 bases apart.